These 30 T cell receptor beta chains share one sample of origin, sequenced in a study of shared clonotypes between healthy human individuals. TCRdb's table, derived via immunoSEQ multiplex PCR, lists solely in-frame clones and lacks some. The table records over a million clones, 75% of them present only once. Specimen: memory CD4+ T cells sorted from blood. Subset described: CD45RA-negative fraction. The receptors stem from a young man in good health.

CDR3 nucleotides: TGTGCCAGCAGTGCGGGAGGTATACAAGAGACCCAGTACTTC. Protein product: CASSAGGIQETQYF. The chain combines TRBV6-6 with TRBJ2-5, with TRBD2 matching over 8 bases. There are 14 residues in the CDR3. V shed 5 bases, J shed 2 bases, and the junction held 4 bases outside the gene matches. In germline, CDR1 is MNHNY, CDR2 SVGAGI (reference sequence).

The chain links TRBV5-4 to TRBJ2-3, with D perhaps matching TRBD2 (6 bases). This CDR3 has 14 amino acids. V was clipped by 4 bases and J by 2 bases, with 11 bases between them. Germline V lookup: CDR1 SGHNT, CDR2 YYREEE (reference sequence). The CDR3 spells CASSPGLLTDTQYF. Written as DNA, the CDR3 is TGTGCCAGCAGCCCGGGACTCCTCACAGATACGCAGTATTTT.

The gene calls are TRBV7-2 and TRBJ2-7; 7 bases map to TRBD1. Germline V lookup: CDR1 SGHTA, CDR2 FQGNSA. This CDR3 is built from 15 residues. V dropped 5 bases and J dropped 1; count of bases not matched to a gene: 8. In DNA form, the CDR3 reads TGTGCCAGCAGCGTCGTCGAGGGGGCGTCCTACGAGCAGTACTTC. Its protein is CASSVVEGASYEQYF.

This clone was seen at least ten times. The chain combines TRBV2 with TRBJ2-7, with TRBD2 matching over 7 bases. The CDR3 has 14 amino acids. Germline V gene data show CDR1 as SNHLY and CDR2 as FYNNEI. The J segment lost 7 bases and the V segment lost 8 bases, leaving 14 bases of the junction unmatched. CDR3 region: CASGGDWEMREQYF. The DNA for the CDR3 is TGTGCCAGCGGGGGGGACTGGGAGATGCGGGAGCAGTACTTC. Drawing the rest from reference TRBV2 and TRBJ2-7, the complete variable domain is EPEVTQTPSHQVTQMGQEVILRCVPISNHLYFYWYRQILGQKVEFLVSFYNNEISEKSEIFDDQFSVERPDGSNFTLKIRSTKLEDSAMYFCASGGDWEMREQYFGPGTRLTVT.

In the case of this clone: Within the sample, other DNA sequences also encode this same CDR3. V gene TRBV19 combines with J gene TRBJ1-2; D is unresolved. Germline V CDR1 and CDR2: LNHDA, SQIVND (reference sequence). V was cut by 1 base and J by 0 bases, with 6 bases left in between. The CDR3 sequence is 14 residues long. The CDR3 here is CASSIAVANYGYTF. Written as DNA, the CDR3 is TGTGCCAGTAGTATAGCTGTAGCTAACTATGGCTACACCTTC.

CDR3 amino acids: CRAVGEDTQYF. The DNA for the CDR3 is TGCAGGGCTGTAGGTGAGGATACGCAGTATTTT. The chain is built from TRBV20-1 and TRBJ2-3; D remains unclear. Per the germline V gene, CDR1 is DFQATT and CDR2 is SNEGSKA (reference sequence). The CDR3 extends over 11 amino acids.

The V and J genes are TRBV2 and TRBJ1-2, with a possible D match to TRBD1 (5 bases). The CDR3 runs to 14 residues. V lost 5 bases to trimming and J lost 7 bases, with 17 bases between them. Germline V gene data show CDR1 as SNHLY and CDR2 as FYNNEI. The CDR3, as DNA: TGTGCCAGCAGTACCGGGACCGCTACCTGTGGCTACACCTTC. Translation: CASSTGTATCGYTF.

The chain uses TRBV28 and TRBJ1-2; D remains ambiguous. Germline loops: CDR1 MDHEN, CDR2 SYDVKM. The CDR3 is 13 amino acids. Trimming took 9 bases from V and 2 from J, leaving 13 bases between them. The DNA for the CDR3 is TGTGCCAGTTGCCTGAACCGGAACTATGGCTACACCTTC. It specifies CASCLNRNYGYTF.

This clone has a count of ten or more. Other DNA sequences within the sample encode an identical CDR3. The CDR3 here is CASSLAPGANVLTF. DNA of the CDR3: TGCGCCAGCAGCTTGGCCCCCGGGGCCAACGTCCTGACTTTC. This chain connects TRBV5-1 to TRBJ2-6; no reliable D call. Germline loops: CDR1 SGHRS, CDR2 YFSETQ. Trimming stripped 0 bases from V and 4 bases from J, with 5 bases between. The CDR3 totals 14 residues.

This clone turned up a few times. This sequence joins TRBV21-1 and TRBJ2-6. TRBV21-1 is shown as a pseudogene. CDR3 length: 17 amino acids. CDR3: CASRHTLQQSRANVLTF. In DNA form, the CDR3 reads TGTGCCAGCAGACATACGCTACAACAAAGTCGGGCCAACGTCCTGACTTTC.

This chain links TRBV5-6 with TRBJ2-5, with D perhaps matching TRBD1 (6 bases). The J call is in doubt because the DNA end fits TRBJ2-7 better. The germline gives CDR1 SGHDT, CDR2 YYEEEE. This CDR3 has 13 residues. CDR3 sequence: CASSADRSYEQYF. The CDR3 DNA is TGTGCCAGCAGCGCGGACAGAAGCTACGAGCAGTACTTC.

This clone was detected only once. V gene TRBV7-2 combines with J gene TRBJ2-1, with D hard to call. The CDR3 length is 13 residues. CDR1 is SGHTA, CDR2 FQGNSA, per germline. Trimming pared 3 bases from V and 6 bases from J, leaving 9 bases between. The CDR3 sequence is CASSFGPFNEQFF. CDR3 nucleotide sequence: TGTGCCAGCAGCTTCGGACCCTTCAATGAGCAGTTCTTC. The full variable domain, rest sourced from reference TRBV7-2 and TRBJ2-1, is GAGVSQSPSNKVTEKGKDVELRCDPISGHTALYWYRQSLGQGLEFLIYFQGNSAPDKSGLPSDRFSAERTGGSVSTLTIQRTQQEDSAVYLCASSFGPFNEQFFGPGTRLTVL.

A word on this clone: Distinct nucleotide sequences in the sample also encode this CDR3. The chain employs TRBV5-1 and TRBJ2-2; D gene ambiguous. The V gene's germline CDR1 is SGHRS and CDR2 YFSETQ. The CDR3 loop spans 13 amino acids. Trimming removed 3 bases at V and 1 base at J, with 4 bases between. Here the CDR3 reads CASSSGNTGELFF. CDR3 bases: TGCGCCAGCAGCTCAGGGAACACCGGGGAGCTGTTTTTT.

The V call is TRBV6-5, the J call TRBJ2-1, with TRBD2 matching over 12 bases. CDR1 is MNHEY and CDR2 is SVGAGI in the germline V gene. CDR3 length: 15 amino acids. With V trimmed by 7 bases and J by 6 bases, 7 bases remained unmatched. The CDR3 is CASTPPSGRVNEQFF. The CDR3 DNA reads TGTGCCAGCACCCCCCCTAGCGGGAGGGTCAATGAGCAGTTCTTC.

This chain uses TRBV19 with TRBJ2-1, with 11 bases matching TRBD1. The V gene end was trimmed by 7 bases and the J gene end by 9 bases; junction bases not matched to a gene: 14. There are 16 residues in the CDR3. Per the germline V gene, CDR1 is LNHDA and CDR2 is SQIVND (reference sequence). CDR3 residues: CASTKSGTGGMFEQFF. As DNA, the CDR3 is TGTGCCAGTACCAAATCGGGGACAGGGGGGATGTTTGAGCAGTTCTTC.

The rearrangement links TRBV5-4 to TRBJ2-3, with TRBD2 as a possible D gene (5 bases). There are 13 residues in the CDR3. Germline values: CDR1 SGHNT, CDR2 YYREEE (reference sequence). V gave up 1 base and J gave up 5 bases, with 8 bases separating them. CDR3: CASSLQAGDTQYF. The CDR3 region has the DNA TGTGCCAGCAGCTTGCAGGCGGGAGATACGCAGTATTTT.

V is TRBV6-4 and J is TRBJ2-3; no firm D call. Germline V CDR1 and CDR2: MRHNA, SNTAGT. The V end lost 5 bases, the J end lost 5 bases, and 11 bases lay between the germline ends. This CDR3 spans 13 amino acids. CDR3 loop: CASSPQSRDTQYF. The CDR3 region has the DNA TGTGCCAGCAGTCCCCAATCTAGAGATACGCAGTATTTT.

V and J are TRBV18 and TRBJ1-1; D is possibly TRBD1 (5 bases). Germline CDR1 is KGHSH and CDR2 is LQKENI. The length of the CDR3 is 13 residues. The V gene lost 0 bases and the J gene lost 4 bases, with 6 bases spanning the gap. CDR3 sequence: CASSPPGTTEAFF. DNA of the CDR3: TGTGCCAGCTCACCACCAGGGACCACTGAAGCTTTCTTT.

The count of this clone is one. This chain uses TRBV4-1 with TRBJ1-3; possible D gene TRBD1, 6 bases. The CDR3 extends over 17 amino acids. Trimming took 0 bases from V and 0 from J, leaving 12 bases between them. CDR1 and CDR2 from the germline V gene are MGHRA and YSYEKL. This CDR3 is CASSQEGHLSSGNTIYF. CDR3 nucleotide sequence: TGCGCCAGCAGCCAAGAGGGACACCTCAGCTCTGGAAACACCATATATTTT.

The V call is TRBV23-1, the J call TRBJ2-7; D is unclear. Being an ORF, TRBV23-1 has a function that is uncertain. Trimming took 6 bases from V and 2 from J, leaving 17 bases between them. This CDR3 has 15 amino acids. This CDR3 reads CASRAADCQTYEQYF. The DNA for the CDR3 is TGCGCCAGCAGGGCCGCTGACTGTCAAACCTACGAGCAGTACTTC.

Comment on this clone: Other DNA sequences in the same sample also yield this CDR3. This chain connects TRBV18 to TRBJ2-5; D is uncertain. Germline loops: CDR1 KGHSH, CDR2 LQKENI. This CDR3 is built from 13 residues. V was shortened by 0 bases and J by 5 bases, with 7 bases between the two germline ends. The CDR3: CASSPPFQETQYF. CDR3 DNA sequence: TGTGCCAGCTCACCACCTTTCCAGGAGACCCAGTACTTC.

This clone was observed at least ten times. CDR3 sequence: CASSLASVAGALTTDTQYF. DNA for the CDR3: TGTGCCAGCAGCTTGGCTTCGGTAGCGGGGGCTCTAACCACAGATACGCAGTATTTT. The chain links TRBV5-4 to TRBJ2-3; 9 nucleotides match TRBD2. CDR1 and CDR2 from the germline V gene are SGHNT and YYREEE (reference sequence). With V trimmed by 0 bases and J by 2 bases, 13 bases remained unmatched. The CDR3 length is 19 residues.

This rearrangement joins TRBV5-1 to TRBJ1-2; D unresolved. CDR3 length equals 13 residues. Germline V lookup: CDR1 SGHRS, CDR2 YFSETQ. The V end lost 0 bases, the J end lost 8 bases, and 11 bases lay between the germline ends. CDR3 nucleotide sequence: TGCGCCAGCAGCTTGGGAAGGACGGAGGGCTACACCTTC. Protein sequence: CASSLGRTEGYTF.

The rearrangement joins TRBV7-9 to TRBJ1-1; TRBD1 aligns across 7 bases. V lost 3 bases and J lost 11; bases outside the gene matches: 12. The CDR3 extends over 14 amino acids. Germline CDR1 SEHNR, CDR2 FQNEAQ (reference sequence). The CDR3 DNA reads TGTGCCAGCAGCTTTGGGACAGCCTCAAAGAATGCTTTCTTT. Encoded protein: CASSFGTASKNAFF.

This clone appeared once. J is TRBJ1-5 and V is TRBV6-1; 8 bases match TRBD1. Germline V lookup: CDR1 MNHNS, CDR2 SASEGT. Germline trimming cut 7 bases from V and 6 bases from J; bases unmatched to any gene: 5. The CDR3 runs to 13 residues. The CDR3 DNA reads TGTGCCAGCAATGGACAGGGCGGTCAGCCCCAGCATTTT. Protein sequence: CASNGQGGQPQHF.

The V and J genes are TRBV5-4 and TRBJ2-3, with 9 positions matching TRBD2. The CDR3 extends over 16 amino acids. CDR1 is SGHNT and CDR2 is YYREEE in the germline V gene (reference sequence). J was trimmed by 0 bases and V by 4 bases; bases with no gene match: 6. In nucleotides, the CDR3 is TGTGCCAGCAGCCTTAGCGGGGGCTCTAGCACAGATACGCAGTATTTT. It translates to CASSLSGGSSTDTQYF.

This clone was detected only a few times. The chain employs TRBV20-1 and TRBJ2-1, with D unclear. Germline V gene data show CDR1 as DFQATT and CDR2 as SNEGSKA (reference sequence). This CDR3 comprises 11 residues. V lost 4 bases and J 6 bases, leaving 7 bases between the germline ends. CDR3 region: CSAKRFNEQFF. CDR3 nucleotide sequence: TGCAGTGCTAAACGCTTCAATGAGCAGTTCTTC.

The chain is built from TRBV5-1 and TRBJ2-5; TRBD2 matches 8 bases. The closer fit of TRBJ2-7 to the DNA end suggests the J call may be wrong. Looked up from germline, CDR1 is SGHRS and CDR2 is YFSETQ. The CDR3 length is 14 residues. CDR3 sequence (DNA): TGCGCCAGCAGCTCCGGGGGGGAGACCTACGAGCAGTACTTC. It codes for CASSSGGETYEQYF.

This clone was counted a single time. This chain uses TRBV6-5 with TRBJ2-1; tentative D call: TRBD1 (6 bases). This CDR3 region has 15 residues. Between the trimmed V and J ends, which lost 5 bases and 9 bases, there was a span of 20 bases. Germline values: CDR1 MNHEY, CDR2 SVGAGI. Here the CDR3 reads CASSRGSQGRGEQFF. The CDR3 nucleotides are TGTGCCAGCAGTAGGGGGTCGCAGGGAAGGGGTGAGCAGTTCTTC.

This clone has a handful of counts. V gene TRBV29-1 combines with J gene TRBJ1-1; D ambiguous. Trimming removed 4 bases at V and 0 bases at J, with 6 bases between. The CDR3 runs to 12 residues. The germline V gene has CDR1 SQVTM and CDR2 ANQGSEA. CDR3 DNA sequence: TGCAGCGTTGTACACATGAACACTGAAGCTTTCTTT. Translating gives CSVVHMNTEAFF.